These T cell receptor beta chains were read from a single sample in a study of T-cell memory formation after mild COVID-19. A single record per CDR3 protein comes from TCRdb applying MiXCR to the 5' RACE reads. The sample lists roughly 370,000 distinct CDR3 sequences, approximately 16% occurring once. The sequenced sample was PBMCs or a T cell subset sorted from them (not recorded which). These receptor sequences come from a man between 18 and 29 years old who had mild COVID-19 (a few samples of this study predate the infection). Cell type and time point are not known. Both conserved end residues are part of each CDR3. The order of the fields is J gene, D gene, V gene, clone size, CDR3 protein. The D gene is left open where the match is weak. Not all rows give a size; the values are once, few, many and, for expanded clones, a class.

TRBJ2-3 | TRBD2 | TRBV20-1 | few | CSFPRNAGGTDTQYF
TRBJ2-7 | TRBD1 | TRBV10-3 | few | CAISSRDRGEQYF
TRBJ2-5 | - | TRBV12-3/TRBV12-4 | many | CASSLYSGETQYF
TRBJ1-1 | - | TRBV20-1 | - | CSAREWANPGNTEAFF
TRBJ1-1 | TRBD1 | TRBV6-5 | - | CASTGTQGVTEAFF
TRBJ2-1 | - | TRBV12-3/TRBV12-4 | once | CASSPLDRSSYNEQFF
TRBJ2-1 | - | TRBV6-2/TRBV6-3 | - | CAITRGHGGYVGNEQFF
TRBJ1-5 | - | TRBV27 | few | CASLDRRRVAQHF
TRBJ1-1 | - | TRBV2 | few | CASTGGPGYGDTEAFF
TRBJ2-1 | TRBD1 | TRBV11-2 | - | CASSLGRQGSSYNEQFF
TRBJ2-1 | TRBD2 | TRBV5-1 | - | CASLLTGGSNEQFF
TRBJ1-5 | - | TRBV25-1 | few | CASSESPPTPPGSNQPQHF
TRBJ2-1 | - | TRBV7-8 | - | CASSQEWRRDNEQFF
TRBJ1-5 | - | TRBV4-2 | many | CASSQEDSPNQPQHF
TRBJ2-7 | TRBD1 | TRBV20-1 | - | CSAPSEGQSSYEQYF
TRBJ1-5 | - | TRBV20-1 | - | CSARTGGQPQHF
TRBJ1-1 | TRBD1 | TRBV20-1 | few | CSARASRGRGTEAFF
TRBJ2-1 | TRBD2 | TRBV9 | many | CASSFLAGGPREQFF
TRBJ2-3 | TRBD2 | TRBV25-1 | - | CASRAGLSTDTQYF
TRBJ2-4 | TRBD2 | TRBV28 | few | CASSFSYGGKAKNIQYF
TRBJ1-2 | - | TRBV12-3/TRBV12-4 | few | CASSRLGYGYTF
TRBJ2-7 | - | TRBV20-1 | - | CSARGSYEQYF
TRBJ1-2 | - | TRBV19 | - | CASSMRPGGYTF
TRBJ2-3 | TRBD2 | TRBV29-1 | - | CSVEGASGGDTQYF
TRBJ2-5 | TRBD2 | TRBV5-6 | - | CASSLVAGRETQYF
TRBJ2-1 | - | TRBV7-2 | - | CASSFHPDRQVWNEQFF
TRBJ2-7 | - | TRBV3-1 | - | CASSPMGQEQYF
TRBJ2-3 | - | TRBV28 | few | CASRRGGGTDTQYF
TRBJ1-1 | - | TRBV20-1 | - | CSAPIPGGTEAFF
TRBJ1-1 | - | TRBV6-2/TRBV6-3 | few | CASSQYMNTEAFF
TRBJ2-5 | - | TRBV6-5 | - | CASGPAGTDETQYF
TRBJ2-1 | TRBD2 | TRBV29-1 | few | CSVEGLAGGRYNEQFF
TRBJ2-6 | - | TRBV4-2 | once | CASSQDRNSGANVLTF
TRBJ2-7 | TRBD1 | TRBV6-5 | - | CASRRWGQGAYEQYF
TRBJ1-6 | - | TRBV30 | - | CAWSVQVIGNNSPLHF
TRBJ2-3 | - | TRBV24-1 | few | CATSAGDAMIHTQYF
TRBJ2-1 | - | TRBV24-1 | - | CATSDYRDEQFF
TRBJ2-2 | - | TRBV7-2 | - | CASSLVWDTLTGELFF
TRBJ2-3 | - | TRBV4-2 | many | CASSQENGYSSIFSTDTQYF
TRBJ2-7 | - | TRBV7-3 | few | CASSLNPNYEQYF
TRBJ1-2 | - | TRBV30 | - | CAWGDYGYTF
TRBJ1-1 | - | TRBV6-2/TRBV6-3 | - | CASTPPTGGITEAFF
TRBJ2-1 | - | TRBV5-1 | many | CASSIRDPRTEQFF